The rows below give T cell receptor beta chains drawn from one sample of a study of T cells in Graves' hyperthyroidism and ophthalmopathy. MiXCR, applied by TCRdb to the multiplex PCR reads, yields one record per CDR3 protein. The table shows about 250,000 distinct CDR3 sequences, with roughly 20% occurring only once. Sequenced: blood. Source of these receptors: a man aged 25-40 years with Graves' ophthalmopathy. The CDR3 runs from the conserved cysteine through the conserved F or W. The size field is filled for only some rows; it gives once, few, many or a size class.

J	size	V	CDR3
TRBJ2-2	-	TRBV18	CASSPGTVANTGELFF
TRBJ2-3	-	TRBV2	CASSEALGGASLLTTDTQYF
TRBJ2-5	-	TRBV6-1	CASSPRPSGARETQYF
TRBJ2-1	many	TRBV7-2	CASSLDTPMIPYNEQFF
TRBJ2-1	-	TRBV11-3	CASSLSHLRSSYNEQFF
TRBJ2-7	-	TRBV7-2	CASSPPSRLAMSEQCF
TRBJ2-2	-	TRBV5-1	CASSQVQGAGELFF
TRBJ2-3	many	TRBV6-2/TRBV6-3	CASRTSGFRSTDTQYF
TRBJ2-7	few	TRBV4-1	CASSPGVQAYEQYF
TRBJ2-2	-	TRBV7-3	CASSSTTGGVTGELFF
TRBJ2-7	many	TRBV11-2	CASSLAKGVAYEQYF
TRBJ2-3	-	TRBV7-9	CASSLSQTTDTQYF
TRBJ2-7	many	TRBV29-1	CSVIPGNSYEQYF
TRBJ2-3	many	TRBV5-1	CASSLEREGDTQYF
TRBJ2-1	few	TRBV27	CASKRLRYNEQFF
TRBJ2-1	-	TRBV30	CAWREPRGSINNEQFF
TRBJ1-3	few	TRBV13	CASSLQQGGNTIYF
TRBJ2-1	-	TRBV9	CASSLGLLYNEQFF
TRBJ2-2	-	TRBV28	CASSLWESGIGPDGGNTGELFF
TRBJ2-4	-	TRBV12-3/TRBV12-4	CASSPAGLNIQYF
TRBJ1-5	-	TRBV5-6	CASSGSGQGINQPQHF
TRBJ1-2	many	TRBV12-3/TRBV12-4	CASTPDRLYGYTF
TRBJ2-5	-	TRBV28	CASRGTGGEHF
TRBJ2-3	many	TRBV18	CASSSTSGRFTDTQYF
TRBJ2-3	few	TRBV30	CAWSVVASSTDTQYF
TRBJ2-2	-	TRBV6-1	CASSPLTSGLGELFF
TRBJ2-3	many	TRBV7-3	CASSLSGGASTDTQYF
TRBJ2-7	few	TRBV12-3/TRBV12-4	CASSLFTGAAAYEQYF
TRBJ1-5	-	TRBV15	CATSRGVGGSNQPQHF
TRBJ1-5	many	TRBV2	CASRGQSNQPQHF
TRBJ1-3	few	TRBV12-3/TRBV12-4	CASRPGGDAGNTIYF
TRBJ2-5	few	TRBV7-3	CASSLFGRGSQETQYF
TRBJ2-3	many	TRBV7-6	CASSLTSEDTDTQYF
TRBJ2-1	many	TRBV11-2	CASSLDRAGGGWDEQFF
TRBJ2-5	-	TRBV7-6	CASSLAFASQETQYF
TRBJ2-7	many	TRBV20-1	CSARTSSYEQYF
TRBJ2-3	few	TRBV6-2/TRBV6-3	CASSTDGGSDTQYF
TRBJ1-1	few	TRBV15	CATSRDSGQGEAFF
TRBJ1-2	-	TRBV6-1	CAARANYGYTF
TRBJ1-1	-	TRBV6-1	CASSPTGERTEAFF
TRBJ1-5	once	TRBV15	CATSRDENSYSNQPQHF
TRBJ2-7	few	TRBV7-9	CASSSLAGGLRGPEQYF
TRBJ1-1	few	TRBV6-2/TRBV6-3	CASSDPGGGRKAFF
TRBJ1-3	few	TRBV28	CASSPGTFGNTIYF
TRBJ2-3	few	TRBV5-1	CASSLRQGPDTQYF
TRBJ2-1	-	TRBV20-1	CSASPIREADYNEQFF
TRBJ1-2	-	TRBV5-6	CASSVRQGANYGYTF
TRBJ2-1	-	TRBV5-1	CASSFTSGSGNEQFF
TRBJ1-2	-	TRBV5-1	CASSPRERSGYTF
TRBJ1-4	few	TRBV4-1	CASRPNRGPATNEKLFF
TRBJ1-2	once	TRBV19	CASSKLTDYGYTF
TRBJ1-2	many	TRBV5-1	CASSLRESNYGYTF
TRBJ2-7	-	TRBV10-2	CASGGRVYEQYF
TRBJ2-7	few	TRBV6-2/TRBV6-3	CASSYERGARSYEQYF
TRBJ2-7	-	TRBV19	CASSFGSAYEQYF